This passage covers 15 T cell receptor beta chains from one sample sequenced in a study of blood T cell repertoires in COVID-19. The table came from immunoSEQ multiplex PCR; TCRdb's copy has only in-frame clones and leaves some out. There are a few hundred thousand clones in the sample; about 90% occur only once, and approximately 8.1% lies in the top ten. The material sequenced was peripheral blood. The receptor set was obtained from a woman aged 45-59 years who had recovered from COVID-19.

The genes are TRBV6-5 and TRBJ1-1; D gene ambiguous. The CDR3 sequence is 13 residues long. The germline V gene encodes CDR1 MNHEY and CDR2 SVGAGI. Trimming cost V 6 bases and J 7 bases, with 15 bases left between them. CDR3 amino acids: CASSSPRPGEAFF. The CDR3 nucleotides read TGTGCCAGCAGCTCCCCCCGACCGGGTGAAGCTTTCTTT.

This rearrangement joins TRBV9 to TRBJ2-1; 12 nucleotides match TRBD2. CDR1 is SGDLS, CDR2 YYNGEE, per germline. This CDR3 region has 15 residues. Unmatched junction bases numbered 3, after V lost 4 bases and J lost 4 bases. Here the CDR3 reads CASSSTSGGYNEQFF. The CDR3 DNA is TGTGCCAGCAGCTCAACTAGCGGGGGGTACAATGAGCAGTTCTTC.

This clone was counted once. The CDR3 bases are TGTGCCAGCAGCCCGCGGGGGGTCAGGGCGGGCACCGGGGAGCTGTTTTTT. Protein sequence: CASSPRGVRAGTGELFF. The rearrangement links TRBV7-2 to TRBJ2-2, with 8 nucleotides matching TRBD2. Germline V gene lookup returns CDR1 SGHTA and CDR2 FQGNSA. The CDR3 runs to 17 residues. Losses at the gene ends were 5 bases for V and 4 bases for J; bases not matched to a gene: 12.

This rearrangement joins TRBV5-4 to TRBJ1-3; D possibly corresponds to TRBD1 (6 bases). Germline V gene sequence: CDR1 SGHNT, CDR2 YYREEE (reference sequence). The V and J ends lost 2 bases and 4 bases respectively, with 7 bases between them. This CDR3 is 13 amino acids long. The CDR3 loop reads CASSLGTGNTIYF. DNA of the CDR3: TGTGCCAGCAGCTTAGGGACAGGAAACACCATATATTTT.

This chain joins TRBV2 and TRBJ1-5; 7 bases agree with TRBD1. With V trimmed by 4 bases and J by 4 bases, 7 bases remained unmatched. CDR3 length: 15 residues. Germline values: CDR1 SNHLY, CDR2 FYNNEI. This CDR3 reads CASSVEGTANQPQHF. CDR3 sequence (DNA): TGTGCCAGCAGTGTTGAAGGGACAGCGAATCAGCCCCAGCATTTT. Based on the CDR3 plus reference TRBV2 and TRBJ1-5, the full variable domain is EPEVTQTPSHQVTQMGQEVILRCVPISNHLYFYWYRQILGQKVEFLVSFYNNEISEKSEIFDDQFSVERPDGSNFTLKIRSTKLEDSAMYFCASSVEGTANQPQHFGDGTRLSIL.

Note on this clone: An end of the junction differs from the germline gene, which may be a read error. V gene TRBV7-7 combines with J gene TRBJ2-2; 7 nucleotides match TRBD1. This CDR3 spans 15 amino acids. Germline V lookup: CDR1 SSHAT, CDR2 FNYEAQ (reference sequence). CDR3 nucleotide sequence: TGTGCTAGCAGCTTAGGGACAGCGAACACCGGGGAGCTGTTTTTT. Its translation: CASSLGTANTGELFF.

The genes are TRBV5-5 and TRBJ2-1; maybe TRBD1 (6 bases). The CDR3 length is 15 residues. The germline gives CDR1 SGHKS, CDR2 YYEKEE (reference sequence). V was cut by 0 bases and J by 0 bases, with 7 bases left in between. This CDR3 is CASSLDRASYNEQFF. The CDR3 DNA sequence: TGTGCCAGCAGCTTGGACAGGGCCTCCTACAATGAGCAGTTCTTC.

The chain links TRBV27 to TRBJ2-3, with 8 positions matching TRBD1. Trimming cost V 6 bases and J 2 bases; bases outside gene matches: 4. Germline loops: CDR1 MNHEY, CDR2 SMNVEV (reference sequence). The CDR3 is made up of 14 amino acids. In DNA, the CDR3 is TGTGCCAGCAGGACAGGGGTGGCCACAGATACGCAGTATTTT. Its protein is CASRTGVATDTQYF.

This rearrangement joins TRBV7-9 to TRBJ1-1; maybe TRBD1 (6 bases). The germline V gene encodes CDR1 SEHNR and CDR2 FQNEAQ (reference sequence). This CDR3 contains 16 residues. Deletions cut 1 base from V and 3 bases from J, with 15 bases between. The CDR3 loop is CASSLGAGVGDTEAFF. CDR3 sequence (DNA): TGTGCCAGCAGCTTAGGGGCAGGGGTGGGGGACACTGAAGCTTTCTTT.

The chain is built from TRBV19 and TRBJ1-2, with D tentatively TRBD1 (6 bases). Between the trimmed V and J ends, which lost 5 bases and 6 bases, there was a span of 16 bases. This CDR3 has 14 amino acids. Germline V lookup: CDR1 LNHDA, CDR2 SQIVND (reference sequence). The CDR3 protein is CASSPTWGGHGYTF. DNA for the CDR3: TGTGCCAGTAGTCCTACCTGGGGGGGCCATGGCTACACCTTC.

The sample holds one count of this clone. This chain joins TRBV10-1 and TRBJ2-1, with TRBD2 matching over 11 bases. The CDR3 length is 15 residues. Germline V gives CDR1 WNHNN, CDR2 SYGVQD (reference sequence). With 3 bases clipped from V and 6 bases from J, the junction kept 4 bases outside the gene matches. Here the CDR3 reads CASSDVAGGRNEQFF. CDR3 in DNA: TGCGCCAGCAGTGATGTAGCGGGGGGGCGCAATGAGCAGTTCTTC.

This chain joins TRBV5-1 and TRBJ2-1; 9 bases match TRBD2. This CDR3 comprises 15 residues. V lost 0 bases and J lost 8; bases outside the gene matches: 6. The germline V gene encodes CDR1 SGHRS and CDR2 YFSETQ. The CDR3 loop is CASSLGVAGVYEQFF. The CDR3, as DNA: TGCGCCAGCAGCTTGGGGGTAGCGGGAGTGTATGAGCAGTTCTTC.

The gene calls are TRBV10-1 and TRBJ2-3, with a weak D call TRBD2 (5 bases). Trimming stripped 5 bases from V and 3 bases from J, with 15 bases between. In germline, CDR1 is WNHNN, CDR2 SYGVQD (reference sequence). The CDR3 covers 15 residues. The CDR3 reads CASSPFRGGTDTQYF. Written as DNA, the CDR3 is TGCGCCAGCAGTCCCTTCCGTGGCGGGACAGATACGCAGTATTTT.

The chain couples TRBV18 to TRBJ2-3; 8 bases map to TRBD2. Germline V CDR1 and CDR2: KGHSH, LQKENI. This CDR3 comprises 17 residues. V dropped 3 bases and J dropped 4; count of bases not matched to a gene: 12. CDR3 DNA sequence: TGTGCCAGCTCACCGGGAATAGCGGGGTTCTCTCCAGATACGCAGTATTTT. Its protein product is CASSPGIAGFSPDTQYF. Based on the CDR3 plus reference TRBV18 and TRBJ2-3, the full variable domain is NAGVMQNPRHLVRRRGQEARLRCSPMKGHSHVYWYRQLPEEGLKFMVYLQKENIIDESGMPKERFSAEFPKEGPSILRIQQVVRGDSAAYFCASSPGIAGFSPDTQYFGPGTRLTVL.

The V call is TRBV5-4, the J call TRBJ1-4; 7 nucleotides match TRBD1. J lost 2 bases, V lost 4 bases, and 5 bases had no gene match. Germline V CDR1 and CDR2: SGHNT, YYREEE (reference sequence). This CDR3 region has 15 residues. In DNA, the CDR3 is TGTGCCAGCAGCAGATGGACAGGCACTAATGAAAAACTGTTTTTT. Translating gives CASSRWTGTNEKLFF. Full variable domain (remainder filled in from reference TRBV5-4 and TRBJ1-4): ETGVTQSPTHLIKTRGQQVTLRCSSQSGHNTVSWYQQALGQGPQFIFQYYREEENGRGNFPPRFSGLQFPNYSSELNVNALELDDSALYLCASSRWTGTNEKLFFGSGTQLSVL.